One and the same sample provided the 23 T cell receptor beta chains below, sequenced in a study of shared clonotypes between healthy human individuals. The naive CD8 subset, CD45RO-negative cells positively selected for CCR7, excluded terminally differentiated effector memory CD45RA+ cells. The repertoire was sequenced with immunoSEQ multiplex PCR; TCRdb's copy has only in-frame clones and lacks some. Among roughly 2,000,000 clones listed, around 93% were seen once. What was sequenced was naive CD8+ T cells from PBMCs. All receptors come from a man aged 18 to 29 in good health. Some clones in this sample may be carry-over from other donors' samples.

The rearrangement links TRBV7-8 to TRBJ2-5; TRBD1 is a possible D gene (5 bases). The V gene's germline CDR1 is SGHVS and CDR2 FQNEAQ. V dropped 1 base and J dropped 5 bases, with 11 bases sitting between them. The CDR3 runs 14 residues. CDR3 region: CASSLGGRWETQYF. CDR3 nucleotides: TGTGCCAGCAGCTTAGGGGGCAGATGGGAGACCCAGTACTTC.

J is TRBJ2-1 and V is TRBV15, with 10 bases matching TRBD2. Germline lookup yields CDR1 LNHNV and CDR2 YYDKDF (reference sequence). CDR3 length: 14 amino acids. Germline trimming cut 9 bases from V and 2 bases from J; bases unmatched to any gene: 4. CDR3 amino acids: CATVSGRTYNEQFF. The CDR3 DNA is TGTGCCACGGTTAGCGGGAGGACCTACAATGAGCAGTTCTTC.

The rearrangement joins TRBV30 to TRBJ2-3; a possible D gene is TRBD2 (6 bases). In germline, CDR1 is GTSNPN, CDR2 SVGIG (reference sequence). Trimming left V 3 bases short and J 4 bases short, with 20 bases between. The CDR3 spans 16 residues. CDR3 nucleotides: TGTGCCTGGAGCCCCGCCCGGGGGATACACCCAGATACGCAGTATTTT. It yields the protein CAWSPARGIHPDTQYF.

The chain employs TRBV11-3 and TRBJ2-3; 9 bases are shared with TRBD2. Unmatched junction bases numbered 5, after V lost 2 bases and J lost 5 bases. The CDR3 is made up of 15 amino acids. Germline V lookup: CDR1 SGHNT, CDR2 YENEEA. CDR3 sequence (DNA): TGTGCCAGCAGCTTATGGTCTAGCGGGATAGATACGCAGTATTTT. Amino acids: CASSLWSSGIDTQYF.

The CDR3 DNA reads TGTGCCAGCAGCCCTGGGCTAGCGGGGGAGCAGTACTTC. Translation: CASSPGLAGEQYF. The V call is TRBV7-8, the J call TRBJ2-7; the match to TRBD2 covers 9 bases. This CDR3 has 13 amino acids. V trimming: 5 bases; J trimming: 7 bases; junction bases outside the gene matches: 6. Germline loops: CDR1 SGHVS, CDR2 FQNEAQ.

The V and J genes are TRBV9 and TRBJ2-2; TRBD1 matches 9 bases. In germline, CDR1 is SGDLS, CDR2 YYNGEE. Trimming at V came to 5 bases and at J to 5 bases, leaving 4 bases not matched to a gene. The length of the CDR3 is 14 residues. The CDR3 nucleotides are TGTGCCAGCAGTCGGGACAGGGAAACCGGGGAGCTGTTTTTT. This codes for CASSRDRETGELFF. Full variable domain (remainder filled in from reference TRBV9 and TRBJ2-2): DSGVTQTPKHLITATGQRVTLRCSPRSGDLSVYWYQQSLDQGLQFLIQYYNGEERAKGNILERFSAQQFPDLHSELNLSSLELGDSALYFCASSRDRETGELFFGEGSRLTVL.

The rearrangement links TRBV11-2 to TRBJ2-7; 11 bases align to TRBD2. The CDR3 is made up of 15 amino acids. The trim removed 6 bases at V and 0 bases at J, leaving 4 bases unmatched. Germline CDR1 reads SGHAT; CDR2 reads FQNNGV. The CDR3 DNA sequence: TGTGCCAGCAGTCTAGCGGGAGGACCCTCCTACGAGCAGTACTTC. As protein: CASSLAGGPSYEQYF.

Details on this clone: The same CDR3 also results from other DNA sequences found in this sample. This chain uses TRBV27 with TRBJ2-7, with 13 bases identical to TRBD2. Per the germline V gene, CDR1 is MNHEY and CDR2 is SMNVEV (reference sequence). CDR3 size: 15 residues. V lost 6 bases to trimming and J lost 2 bases; unmatched junction nucleotides: 4. CDR3 DNA sequence: TGTGCCAGCAGCCCCGGGACTAGCGGGACCTACGAGCAGTACTTC. Translating it yields CASSPGTSGTYEQYF.

The chain joins TRBV7-2 to TRBJ2-1; D possibly corresponds to TRBD2 (6 bases). The CDR3 has 15 residues. Germline V gene data show CDR1 as SGHTA and CDR2 as FQGNSA. V gave up 5 bases and J gave up 4 bases, with 15 bases separating them. CDR3 in DNA: TGTGCCAGCAGCCCTGAGTCAGGAGGGTACAATGAGCAGTTCTTC. It translates to CASSPESGGYNEQFF.

The rearrangement joins TRBV11-2 to TRBJ1-3; D remains unclear. CDR3 length: 15 residues. V lost 1 base to trimming and J lost 2 bases, with 9 bases between them. Per germline, CDR1 SGHAT and CDR2 FQNNGV. The CDR3 sequence is CASSLAVQPGNTIYF. The CDR3 nucleotides read TGTGCCAGCAGCTTAGCAGTCCAGCCTGGAAACACCATATATTTT.

The chain has TRBV18 and TRBJ2-2; either TRBD1 or TRBD2 may fit D (5 bases each). The V gene's germline CDR1 is KGHSH and CDR2 LQKENI. V lost 1 base and J lost 0, with 12 bases in between. The CDR3 runs 17 residues. This chain's CDR3 is CASSPRVTGPNTGELFF. The CDR3 bases are TGTGCCAGCTCACCACGGGTGACGGGACCGAACACCGGGGAGCTGTTTTTT.

The chain couples TRBV5-1 to TRBJ2-7; the match to TRBD1 covers 9 bases. CDR1 and CDR2 (germline): SGHRS, YFSETQ. The V segment lost 0 bases and the J segment 6 bases; nucleotides outside the gene matches: 7. The CDR3 runs to 15 residues. The CDR3 DNA is TGCGCCAGCAGCTTGGTAGGGACAGGGAGGTCCGAGCAGTACTTC. Translating it yields CASSLVGTGRSEQYF.

The chain couples TRBV2 to TRBJ1-5; D gene ambiguous. The CDR3 is 16 amino acids. The germline CDR1 and CDR2 sequences are SNHLY and FYNNEI. Trimming removed 4 bases from V and 0 bases from J, with 13 bases in between. CDR3: CASSVIGSHSNQPQHF. Here the CDR3 DNA reads TGTGCCAGCAGTGTTATTGGCAGCCATAGCAATCAGCCCCAGCATTTT. The full variable domain, completed using reference TRBV2 and TRBJ1-5, is EPEVTQTPSHQVTQMGQEVILRCVPISNHLYFYWYRQILGQKVEFLVSFYNNEISEKSEIFDDQFSVERPDGSNFTLKIRSTKLEDSAMYFCASSVIGSHSNQPQHFGDGTRLSIL.

This chain joins TRBV7-8 and TRBJ1-1; a weak D match, TRBD1 (5 bases). V shed 2 bases and J shed 1 base, with 14 bases lying between them. Germline assignment: CDR1 SGHVS and CDR2 FQNEAQ. CDR3 length: 16 amino acids. The CDR3, as DNA: TGTGCCAGCAGCTTAAATTTCGGGGCTTGGAACACTGAAGCTTTCTTT. Protein: CASSLNFGAWNTEAFF.

The V and J genes are TRBV5-1 and TRBJ2-1, with D perhaps matching TRBD1 (6 bases). The CDR3 runs 15 residues. With 4 bases removed from V and 8 bases from J, the gap between germline ends came to 19 bases. CDR1 SGHRS and CDR2 YFSETQ come from the germline V gene. CDR3 bases: TGCGCCAGCAGCCCTCTGGATAAGGCAGGGGATGAGCAGTTCTTC. Its translation: CASSPLDKAGDEQFF.

The rearrangement uses TRBV6-5 and TRBJ2-1; 8 positions match TRBD1. The germline CDR1 and CDR2 sequences are MNHEY and SVGAGI. The CDR3 consists of 15 residues. Trimming cost V 6 bases and J 2 bases; bases outside gene matches: 6. CDR3 loop: CASRMDRVAYNEQFF. DNA for the CDR3: TGTGCCAGCAGGATGGACAGGGTTGCCTACAATGAGCAGTTCTTC.

The rearrangement uses TRBV9 and TRBJ1-4, with D tentatively TRBD1 (6 bases). Trimming shortened V by 5 bases and J by 7 bases, and 18 bases separated the two germline ends. Germline V gives CDR1 SGDLS, CDR2 YYNGEE. CDR3 length equals 15 residues. CDR3 DNA: TGTGCCAGCAGTTACTCAGGGGAAGCTAGTGAAAAACTGTTTTTT. Protein: CASSYSGEASEKLFF.

The rearrangement links TRBV9 to TRBJ1-3; D gene ambiguous. Germline V CDR1 and CDR2: SGDLS, YYNGEE. CDR3 length equals 12 residues. V shed 0 bases and J shed 12 bases, with 10 bases lying between them. In DNA, the CDR3 is TGTGCCAGCAGCGTAGGGGTCGGTCTCATATATTTT. This sequence encodes CASSVGVGLIYF.

The rearrangement uses TRBV11-2 and TRBJ2-7, with TRBD2 as a possible D gene (5 bases). Trimming left V 0 bases short and J 0 bases short, with 9 bases between. This CDR3 has 15 amino acids. Germline CDR1 SGHAT, CDR2 FQNNGV. CDR3 nucleotide sequence: TGTGCCAGCAGCTTAGAGTGGACTTACTCCTACGAGCAGTACTTC. Its translation is CASSLEWTYSYEQYF.

J is TRBJ2-7 and V is TRBV10-2, with D perhaps matching TRBD1 (5 bases). The CDR3 is 12 residues long. Trimming removed 8 bases at V and 2 bases at J, with 10 bases between. The germline V gene encodes CDR1 WSHSY and CDR2 SAAADI. The CDR3 here is CASQGVTYEQYF. CDR3 nucleotide sequence: TGCGCCAGCCAGGGTGTGACCTACGAGCAGTACTTC.

This chain connects TRBV7-3 to TRBJ1-1; D gene ambiguous. The germline V and J ends were trimmed by 2 bases and 0 bases, with 10 bases remaining between them. The germline gives CDR1 SGHTA, CDR2 FQGTGA. This CDR3 spans 15 amino acids. CDR3 in amino acids: CASSLDGDMNTEAFF. DNA of the CDR3: TGTGCCAGCAGCTTAGATGGGGATATGAACACTGAAGCTTTCTTT. The full variable domain, completed using reference TRBV7-3 and TRBJ1-1, is GAGVSQTPSNKVTEKGKYVELRCDPISGHTALYWYRQSLGQGPEFLIYFQGTGAADDSGLPNDRFFAVRPEGSVSTLKIQRTERGDSAVYLCASSLDGDMNTEAFFGQGTRLTVV.

The chain couples TRBV7-9 to TRBJ2-7; the match to TRBD2 covers 13 bases. This CDR3 comprises 13 residues. The J segment lost 4 bases and the V segment lost 8 bases, leaving 2 bases of the junction unmatched. Germline CDR1 reads SEHNR; CDR2 reads FQNEAQ (reference sequence). CDR3 sequence reads: CASEGLAGYEQYF. The CDR3 DNA follows: TGTGCCAGCGAGGGACTAGCGGGATACGAGCAGTACTTC.

This sequence joins TRBV10-3 and TRBJ2-7; 9 bases agree with TRBD2. CDR1 is ENHRY and CDR2 is SYGVKD in the germline V gene. This CDR3 has 13 residues. Trimming at V came to 10 bases and at J to 2 bases, leaving 6 bases not matched to a gene. The chain's CDR3 is CATSSGGTYEQYF. The CDR3 DNA reads as TGTGCCACGAGCAGCGGGGGGACCTACGAGCAGTACTTC.